Below are 29 T cell receptor beta chains sequenced from a single sample in a study of PD-L1 blockade in urothelial cancer. Time point of the sample: pretreatment peripheral blood. The repertoire was sequenced with immunoSEQ multiplex PCR; TCRdb's copy has only in-frame clones and lacks some. Here the sample spans roughly 63,000 clones, roughly four fifths being singletons. The source material was PBMCs, sampled around atezolizumab (anti-PD-L1) treatment. The receptor source for this set is a man between 65 and 79 years old with urothelial cancer.

The gene calls are TRBV27 and TRBJ1-6; no definite D call. Trimming stripped 2 bases from V and 5 bases from J, with 10 bases between. The CDR3 runs 15 residues. Germline CDR1 is MNHEY and CDR2 is SMNVEV (reference sequence). The DNA of the CDR3 is TGTGCCAGCAGTTTAGAGGGTCCTCATAATTCACCCCTCCACTTT. Translation gives CASSLEGPHNSPLHF.

The chain uses TRBV11-3 and TRBJ1-4, with D uncertain. The CDR3 totals 14 residues. Germline loops: CDR1 SGHNT, CDR2 YENEEA. The germline V and J ends were trimmed by 4 bases and 8 bases, with 14 bases remaining between them. In DNA, the CDR3 is TGTGCCAGCAGCTCGACCAGAGGAGGGGAAAAACTGTTTTTT. This translates into CASSSTRGGEKLFF.

The chain is built from TRBV2 and TRBJ2-2, with 12 bases that match TRBD2. This CDR3 is built from 17 residues. Trimming cost V 6 bases and J 6 bases; bases outside gene matches: 11. Germline lookup yields CDR1 SNHLY and CDR2 FYNNEI. The CDR3 DNA reads as TGTGCCAGCAGCCTGACTAGCGGGAGCCCCGGGGCCGGGGAGCTGTTTTTT. It codes for CASSLTSGSPGAGELFF.

V is TRBV6-6 and J is TRBJ2-2; 8 nucleotides line up with TRBD1. The CDR3 sequence is 14 residues long. The V gene end was trimmed by 2 bases and the J gene end by 4 bases; junction bases not matched to a gene: 0. Germline V gene sequence: CDR1 MNHNY, CDR2 SVGAGI (reference sequence). The CDR3 reads CASSYTGGTGELFF. CDR3 nucleotide sequence: TGTGCCAGCAGTTACACAGGGGGCACCGGGGAGCTGTTTTTT.

This chain connects TRBV18 to TRBJ1-1; 7 bases are a match to TRBD1. The J segment lost 2 bases and the V segment lost 5 bases, leaving 11 bases of the junction unmatched. This CDR3 contains 16 residues. Germline assignment: CDR1 KGHSH and CDR2 LQKENI. CDR3 in amino acids: CASSSLLGGGNTEAFF. CDR3 coding DNA: TGTGCCAGCTCATCTCTGTTAGGGGGCGGAAACACTGAAGCTTTCTTT.

The rearrangement joins TRBV5-5 to TRBJ2-2, with no clear D. Per germline, CDR1 SGHKS and CDR2 YYEKEE (reference sequence). The CDR3 covers 15 residues. V was pared by 0 bases and J by 0 bases, with 6 bases between. This chain's CDR3 is CASSLGRTNTGELFF. The CDR3 bases are TGTGCCAGCAGCTTGGGTAGAACGAACACCGGGGAGCTGTTTTTT.

CDR3 nucleotides: TGTGCCTGGAGTGTCCCAGAAATCTACGAGCAGTACTTC. Protein product: CAWSVPEIYEQYF. The rearrangement links TRBV30 to TRBJ2-7; no clear D. Deletions cut 0 bases from V and 3 bases from J, with 9 bases between. Germline-derived CDR1 and CDR2 are GTSNPN and SVGIG (reference sequence). The CDR3 is 13 residues long.

V is TRBV10-3 and J is TRBJ2-5; 7 bases line up with TRBD2. Trimming cost V 8 bases and J 4 bases; bases outside gene matches: 13. CDR1 and CDR2 (germline): ENHRY, SYGVKD. The CDR3 length is 15 residues. The CDR3 loop is CAIAKAGRGVETQYF. The CDR3 DNA reads as TGTGCCATCGCCAAAGCGGGGCGAGGGGTAGAGACCCAGTACTTC.

This clone was seen a single time. The chain carries TRBV16 and TRBJ2-3, with TRBD1 as a possible D gene (6 bases). The germline V gene has CDR1 KGHSY and CDR2 FQNENV. The V gene lost 3 bases and the J gene lost 4 bases, with 14 bases spanning the gap. This CDR3 region has 15 residues. The CDR3 protein is CASSHSGVGADTQYF. The CDR3 DNA reads as TGTGCCAGCAGCCATTCAGGGGTAGGCGCAGATACGCAGTATTTT.

This clone came up once. The V and J genes are TRBV29-1 and TRBJ1-1, with a weak D call TRBD1 (5 bases). V gave up 5 bases and J gave up 1 base, with 8 bases separating them. The CDR3 extends over 12 amino acids. Germline CDR1 SQVTM, CDR2 ANQGSEA. The CDR3 DNA is TGCAGCGTTAGGCAGGGGAACACTGAAGCTTTCTTT. Its translation is CSVRQGNTEAFF.

This clone was counted a few times. The V and J genes are TRBV2 and TRBJ2-5; possibly TRBD2 for D (6 bases). In germline, CDR1 is SNHLY, CDR2 FYNNEI. The V gene lost 6 bases and the J gene lost 5 bases, with 13 bases spanning the gap. The CDR3 contains 13 residues. The CDR3 DNA is TGTGCCAGCAGGACTAGTTCTGGGGAGACCCAGTACTTC. Translating gives CASRTSSGETQYF. Together with reference TRBV2 and TRBJ2-5, the CDR3 gives the full variable domain: EPEVTQTPSHQVTQMGQEVILRCVPISNHLYFYWYRQILGQKVEFLVSFYNNEISEKSEIFDDQFSVERPDGSNFTLKIRSTKLEDSAMYFCASRTSSGETQYFGPGTRLLVL.

V and J are TRBV2 and TRBJ2-3, with 9 bases matching TRBD1. J gave up 1 base and V 6 bases, and 8 bases lay outside the gene matches. The germline CDR1 and CDR2 sequences are SNHLY and FYNNEI. The CDR3 is made up of 16 amino acids. CDR3 sequence: CASSAVTGGGTDTQYF. The CDR3 region has the DNA TGTGCCAGCAGCGCAGTTACAGGGGGCGGCACAGATACGCAGTATTTT.

The V and J genes are TRBV15 and TRBJ1-4; a possible D gene is TRBD1 (6 bases). The CDR3 has 15 residues. CDR1 and CDR2 (germline): LNHNV, YYDKDF (reference sequence). V was cut by 0 bases and J by 7 bases, with 12 bases left in between. CDR3 coding DNA: TGTGCCACCAGCAGAGATGGGGGGGCGCGTGAAAAACTGTTTTTT. Its translation is CATSRDGGAREKLFF.

The table lists this clone with a few counts. This chain links TRBV29-1 with TRBJ1-2; D perhaps matches TRBD1 (5 bases). V was shortened by 4 bases and J by 4 bases, with 10 bases between the two germline ends. The CDR3 totals 12 residues. Germline CDR1 SQVTM, CDR2 ANQGSEA. As DNA, the CDR3 is TGCAGCGTTGTCGGGGGATCCTATGGCTACACCTTC. Encoded protein: CSVVGGSYGYTF.

The chain carries TRBV2 and TRBJ1-6, with 9 bases fitting TRBD1. The length of the CDR3 is 14 residues. The V and J ends lost 3 bases and 7 bases, in that order; junction bases with no gene match: 1. CDR1 and CDR2 (germline): SNHLY, FYNNEI. The CDR3 loop is CASSEGQGNSPLHF. The CDR3, as DNA: TGTGCCAGCAGTGAGGGACAGGGCAATTCACCCCTCCACTTT. Looking up the rest from reference TRBV2 and TRBJ1-6 gives the full variable domain: EPEVTQTPSHQVTQMGQEVILRCVPISNHLYFYWYRQILGQKVEFLVSFYNNEISEKSEIFDDQFSVERPDGSNFTLKIRSTKLEDSAMYFCASSEGQGNSPLHFGNGTRLTVT.

The rearrangement uses TRBV9 and TRBJ1-2; D not certain. CDR1 SGDLS and CDR2 YYNGEE come from the germline V gene. Deletions cut 0 bases from V and 2 bases from J, with 11 bases between. The CDR3 has 15 residues. The DNA for the CDR3 is TGTGCCAGCAGCGTAGATAGTCGGGGAAACTATGGCTACACCTTC. Its translation is CASSVDSRGNYGYTF.

This clone was detected a few times. The chain carries TRBV6-6 and TRBJ2-7, with D tentatively TRBD2 (6 bases). V was clipped by 4 bases and J by 5 bases, with 15 bases between them. CDR1 is MNHNY and CDR2 is SVGAGI in the germline V gene (reference sequence). The CDR3 extends over 14 amino acids. CDR3 nucleotides: TGTGCCAGCAGTTTGCTGGAGGGGAAGAACGAGCAGTACTTC. Protein: CASSLLEGKNEQYF.

This chain links TRBV11-2 with TRBJ2-3; 11 bases align to TRBD2. There are 17 residues in the CDR3. The V and J ends lost 2 bases and 5 bases, in that order; junction bases with no gene match: 9. Germline V gives CDR1 SGHAT, CDR2 FQNNGV. This CDR3 is CASSLQTSGASRDTQYF. In DNA, the CDR3 is TGTGCCAGCAGCTTACAGACTAGCGGGGCGTCGAGAGATACGCAGTATTTT.

The rearrangement uses TRBV11-2 and TRBJ1-1, with D possibly TRBD1 on 6 matching bases. This CDR3 spans 18 amino acids. Trimming pared 5 bases from V and 0 bases from J, leaving 22 bases between. Germline V lookup: CDR1 SGHAT, CDR2 FQNNGV. The DNA for the CDR3 is TGTGCCAGCAGCCCACCGGACAGCTATAGTTTCATGAACACTGAAGCTTTCTTT. Protein: CASSPPDSYSFMNTEAFF.

CDR3 residues: CASGLVREVPYNGYTF. CDR3 bases: TGTGCTAGTGGTTTGGTTCGGGAGGTCCCATATAATGGCTACACCTTC. The genes are TRBV12-5 and TRBJ1-2, with D unresolved. The V gene lost 0 bases and the J gene lost 6 bases, with 17 bases spanning the gap. Germline values: CDR1 LGHNT, CDR2 FRNRAP. This CDR3 spans 16 amino acids.

V usage is TRBV5-1 and J usage is TRBJ2-3, with 9 bases aligning to TRBD2. The CDR3 is made up of 17 amino acids. The V segment lost 5 bases and the J segment 2 bases; nucleotides outside the gene matches: 12. Per germline, CDR1 SGHRS and CDR2 YFSETQ. For the CDR3, the DNA is TGCGCCAGCAGAGAGGTAGCGGGAGACGGGGACACAGATACGCAGTATTTT. Translating it yields CASREVAGDGDTDTQYF.

The chain uses TRBV7-3 and TRBJ2-2; 12 bases map to TRBD2. V dropped 6 bases and J dropped 0; count of bases not matched to a gene: 5. The CDR3 covers 17 residues. CDR1 and CDR2 (germline): SGHTA, FQGTGA. CDR3 region: CASRQLAGGTNTGELFF. The DNA for the CDR3 is TGTGCCAGCAGACAACTAGCGGGAGGAACGAACACCGGGGAGCTGTTTTTT.

This sequence joins TRBV25-1 and TRBJ1-1; D unclear. The V end lost 6 bases, the J end lost 4 bases, and 12 bases lay between the germline ends. Germline CDR1 reads MGHDK; CDR2 reads SYGVNS. CDR3 length equals 13 residues. This CDR3 is CASSGRGSTEAFF. The CDR3 DNA is TGTGCCAGCAGCGGCCGGGGAAGCACTGAAGCTTTCTTT.

This clone was recorded a few times. The junction shows a germline mismatch at one end, possibly a read error. The V call is TRBV2, the J call TRBJ2-2; TRBD1 aligns across 10 bases. In germline, CDR1 is SNHLY, CDR2 FYNNEI. This CDR3 region has 12 residues. CDR3 protein: CACRQGAWELFF. CDR3 nucleotide sequence: TGTGCCTGCAGACAGGGGGCTTGGGAGCTGTTTTTT.

This clone was seen a handful of times. The chain is built from TRBV15 and TRBJ2-1, with D uncertain. Trimming took 0 bases from V and 6 from J, leaving 12 bases between them. The CDR3 spans 15 residues. The germline V gene encodes CDR1 LNHNV and CDR2 YYDKDF (reference sequence). The CDR3 is CATSRDRVVGNEQFF. The CDR3 coding sequence is TGTGCCACCAGCAGAGATCGGGTGGTGGGCAATGAGCAGTTCTTC.

Turning to this clone: The DNA is left out, because the CDR3 cannot be placed on it with certainty; the CDR3 is given as TCRdb lists it. The chain recombines TRBV19 with TRBJ1-2; no check of the table's D call, TRBD1, against the DNA was made. The length of the CDR3 is 14 amino acids, counting both ends. Germline CDR1 is LNHDA and CDR2 is SQIVND (reference sequence). The CDR3 sequence: CASTSDRGNYGYTF.

This clone came up once. The CDR3 region has the DNA TGTGCCAGCAGATTAAGGCCCAAGCGGGGGGACACCGGGGAGCTGTTTTTT. It encodes CASRLRPKRGDTGELFF. V is TRBV7-9 and J is TRBJ2-2; TRBD2 matches 9 bases. Germline loops: CDR1 SEHNR, CDR2 FQNEAQ (reference sequence). The J segment lost 3 bases and the V segment lost 6 bases, leaving 11 bases of the junction unmatched. This CDR3 is built from 17 residues. Variable domain in full (rest from reference TRBV7-9 and TRBJ2-2): DTGVSQNPRHKITKRGQNVTFRCDPISEHNRLYWYRQTLGQGPEFLTYFQNEAQLEKSRLLSDRFSAERPKGSFSTLEIQRTEQGDSAMYLCASRLRPKRGDTGELFFGEGSRLTVL.

This rearrangement joins TRBV7-2 to TRBJ2-2, with 7 bases identical to TRBD1. Germline CDR1 reads SGHTA; CDR2 reads FQGNSA. The CDR3 spans 18 residues. With 4 bases clipped from V and 0 bases from J, the junction kept 11 bases outside the gene matches. CDR3 protein: CASSSAGTVFANTGELFF. The DNA for the CDR3 is TGTGCCAGCAGCTCCGCCGGGACAGTATTCGCGAACACCGGGGAGCTGTTTTTT.

V and J are TRBV5-1 and TRBJ1-1, with 10 bases identical to TRBD1. The J segment lost 0 bases and the V segment lost 1 base, leaving 9 bases of the junction unmatched. The germline V gene has CDR1 SGHRS and CDR2 YFSETQ. The CDR3 spans 18 residues. The DNA of the CDR3 is TGCGCCAGCAGCTTGTTCCGACAGGGGGCTGTCGTGAACACTGAAGCTTTCTTT. It translates to CASSLFRQGAVVNTEAFF.